The clone carrying this TCR beta chain came up a few times. The antigen remains undetermined. The whole isolated RNA underwent reverse transcription, so sequencing captured expressed TCRB transcripts. Average reads for naive, central memory and regulatory T cell samples were several million. The repertoire was sequenced with immunoSEQ multiplex PCR; TCRdb's copy has only in-frame clones and lacks some. Of fewer than 650,000 clones in the sample, less than 20% were seen once. This entry belongs to a study of beta chain features in type 1 diabetes. Whole-study findings and limits: There was no resolution here of whether HLA type influences TCRB rearrangement. Type 1 diabetes patients had fewer VDJ junction insertions and more deletions.

V dropped 5 bases and J dropped 0 bases, with 12 bases sitting between them. Germline CDR1 SGHVS, CDR2 FQNEAQ. The CDR3 is 15 amino acids. Sequencing input: naive CD4+ T cells from blood. The sequence came from a man aged 18 to 29 in good health. The rearrangement joins TRBV7-8 to TRBJ2-3; D is uncertain. CDR3 coding DNA: TGTGCCAGCAGCCGTCGACGGATTAGCACAGATACGCAGTATTTT. Its protein product is CASSRRRISTDTQYF.